This note documents a single T cell receptor beta chain sequence. The repertoire was sequenced with immunoSEQ multiplex PCR; TCRdb's copy has only in-frame clones and lacks some. The data show about 66,000 clones, 85% to 90% seen once. This specimen belongs to a study of technical replicates of blood from several donors. Sequencing used PBMCs. This receptor was taken from a human donor in good health. Some clones in this sample may be carry-over from other donors' samples.

The CDR3 region has the DNA TGTGCCAGCAGAGGACAGTTAGATTCACCCCTCCACTTT. It codes for CASRGQLDSPLHF. The V gene is TRBV2, the J gene TRBJ1-6; D possibly corresponds to TRBD1 (6 bases). This CDR3 has 13 amino acids. Germline V lookup: CDR1 SNHLY, CDR2 FYNNEI. Trimming removed 6 bases from V and 8 bases from J, with 11 bases in between.